The sequence of this T cell receptor (beta chain) was determined in a study of CD8+ T cells in alopecia areata. Turning to the study itself: Each of the treated patients was given oral tofacitinib, 5 to 10 mg twice daily, for moderate-to-severe alopecia areata. After 6 to 18 months of tofacitinib, follow-up continued 6 months off drug. Study results and caveats: Sequence data from scalp samples additionally include resident alphabeta T cells of normal skin.

V was pared by 0 bases and J by 0 bases, with 4 bases of the junction left unmatched. CDR3 length: 16 amino acids. The germline V gene has CDR1 SGHRS and CDR2 YFSETQ. Sorting of CD4+ and CD8+ T cells was performed on PBMCs. For this clone: Its specificity is unknown.

After isolation, RNA underwent reverse transcription to generate cDNA as the sequencing template. Here immunoSEQ multiplex PCR was the method, and the copy in TCRdb shows in-frame clones only, minus some. The data hold about 150,000 clones, with roughly three fifths observed a single time. This TCR came from a human donor with alopecia areata. This material consisted of CD4+ T cells sorted from blood, taken at week 0. The chain combines TRBV5-1 with TRBJ1-1; 8 nucleotides match TRBD1. The CDR3 sequence: CASSLGTGSLNTEAFF. The CDR3 bases are TGCGCCAGCAGCTTGGGGACAGGGAGTCTGAACACTGAAGCTTTCTTT.